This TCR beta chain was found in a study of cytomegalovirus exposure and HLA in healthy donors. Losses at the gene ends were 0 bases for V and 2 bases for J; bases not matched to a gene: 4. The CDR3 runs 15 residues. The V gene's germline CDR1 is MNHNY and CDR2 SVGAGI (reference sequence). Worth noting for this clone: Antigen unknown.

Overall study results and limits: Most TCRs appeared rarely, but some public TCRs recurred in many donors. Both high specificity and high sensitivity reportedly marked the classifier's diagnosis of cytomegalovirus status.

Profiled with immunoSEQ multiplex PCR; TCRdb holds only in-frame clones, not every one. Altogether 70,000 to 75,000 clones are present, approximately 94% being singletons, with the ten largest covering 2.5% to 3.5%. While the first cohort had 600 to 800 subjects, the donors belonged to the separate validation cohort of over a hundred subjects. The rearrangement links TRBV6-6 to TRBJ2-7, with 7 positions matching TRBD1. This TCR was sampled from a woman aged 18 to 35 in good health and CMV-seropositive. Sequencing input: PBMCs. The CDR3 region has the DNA TGTGCCAGCAGTTACTCAGAGGGGGCTACCTACGAGCAGTACTTC. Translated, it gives CASSYSEGATYEQYF.